A selection of T cell receptor beta chains follows, all from one sample in a study of beta chain features in type 1 diabetes. The data were produced by immunoSEQ multiplex PCR, yet TCRdb's version contains in-frame clones alone and is incomplete. The table shows about 360,000 clones, with around 12% occurring only once. Material for sequencing was naive CD4+ T cells from blood. The receptors stem from a man younger than 35 in good health. CDR3s include the opening cysteine and the closing phenylalanine or tryptophan.

v_call: TRBV6-5; j_call: TRBJ2-7; cdr3_aa: CASRTGQGGIQYF
v_call: TRBV19; j_call: TRBJ2-2; cdr3_aa: CASHRVNTGELFF
v_call: TRBV30; j_call: TRBJ1-3; cdr3_aa: CAWRKAGAGNTIYF
v_call: TRBV6-5; j_call: TRBJ1-1; cdr3_aa: CASSLDRGAEAFF
v_call: TRBV10-3; j_call: TRBJ2-7; cdr3_aa: CATLSGTSGRAGEQYF
v_call: TRBV7-2; j_call: TRBJ2-3; cdr3_aa: CASSFRGTSGGSSTDTQYF
v_call: TRBV19; j_call: TRBJ1-1; cdr3_aa: CASARNPSHTEAFF
v_call: TRBV29-1; j_call: TRBJ2-3; cdr3_aa: CSVVSTDTQYF
v_call: TRBV7-2; j_call: TRBJ2-7; cdr3_aa: CASSSAPPLAWDPSGTAYEQYF
v_call: TRBV4-1; j_call: TRBJ2-2; cdr3_aa: CASSSTGTGTGELFF
v_call: TRBV21-1; j_call: TRBJ2-1; cdr3_aa: CASSKPRLAGSPYNEQFF
v_call: TRBV4-2; j_call: TRBJ2-7; cdr3_aa: CASSQEFAGRGGSNEQYF
v_call: TRBV9; j_call: TRBJ2-3; cdr3_aa: CASSVGAGGADTQYF
v_call: TRBV5-1; j_call: TRBJ2-5; cdr3_aa: CASSHDRGRETQYF
v_call: TRBV9; j_call: TRBJ1-2; cdr3_aa: CASSGGSGTAGYTF
v_call: TRBV18; j_call: TRBJ2-2; cdr3_aa: CASSPAGGYDTGELFF
v_call: TRBV6-5; j_call: TRBJ1-2; cdr3_aa: CASSYGRGRGYGYTF
v_call: TRBV9; j_call: TRBJ2-7; cdr3_aa: CASSVGGEGEQYF
v_call: TRBV6-5; j_call: TRBJ2-1; cdr3_aa: CASSSLYNEQFF
v_call: TRBV10-3; j_call: TRBJ2-1; cdr3_aa: CAISEHRDPNEQFF
v_call: TRBV19; j_call: TRBJ1-5; cdr3_aa: CASSNQGARNQPQHF
v_call: TRBV9; j_call: TRBJ2-2; cdr3_aa: CASSEGQRGELFF
v_call: TRBV6-4; j_call: TRBJ2-3; cdr3_aa: CASSADRAADTQYF
v_call: TRBV21-1; j_call: TRBJ1-5; cdr3_aa: CASVTGTGNNQPQHF
v_call: TRBV7-2; j_call: -; cdr3_aa: CASSPEREYYRETQYF
v_call: TRBV28; j_call: TRBJ2-3; cdr3_aa: CASSGDIPDTQYF
v_call: TRBV29-1; j_call: TRBJ1-5; cdr3_aa: CSAAFSNQPQHF
v_call: TRBV15; j_call: TRBJ1-1; cdr3_aa: CATSSSRGQRHGITEAFF
v_call: TRBV28; j_call: TRBJ1-3; cdr3_aa: CASRQGGNTIYF
v_call: TRBV9; j_call: TRBJ1-6; cdr3_aa: CASSVEGAGNSPLHF
v_call: TRBV28; j_call: TRBJ1-1; cdr3_aa: CASSRTGAGEAFF
v_call: TRBV19; j_call: TRBJ1-2; cdr3_aa: CASSMDGQTRGYTF
v_call: TRBV13; j_call: TRBJ1-1; cdr3_aa: CASSLPLAGAAFF
v_call: TRBV5-4; j_call: TRBJ2-1; cdr3_aa: CASSLQDRDSNEQFF
v_call: TRBV20-1; j_call: TRBJ1-1; cdr3_aa: CSARGNREAFF
v_call: TRBV4-3; j_call: TRBJ2-2; cdr3_aa: CASSYQGNTGELFF
v_call: TRBV10-3; j_call: TRBJ2-7; cdr3_aa: CAISAAGTAAGEQYF
v_call: TRBV9; j_call: TRBJ1-1; cdr3_aa: CASSETPLNTEAFF
v_call: TRBV7-8; j_call: TRBJ1-2; cdr3_aa: CASSLRSEDGYTF
v_call: TRBV28; j_call: TRBJ2-7; cdr3_aa: CASSLPPGTRHYEQYF
v_call: TRBV9; j_call: TRBJ2-1; cdr3_aa: CASSVTGGLNEQFF
v_call: TRBV5-4; j_call: TRBJ2-3; cdr3_aa: CASSLGLPSTDTQYF
v_call: TRBV7-2; j_call: TRBJ2-3; cdr3_aa: CASSLPRGREDTQYF
v_call: TRBV4-2; j_call: TRBJ1-1; cdr3_aa: CASSLLGYSVTEAFF
v_call: TRBV6-6; j_call: TRBJ2-1; cdr3_aa: CASSYSRDTAREQFF
v_call: TRBV2; j_call: TRBJ1-5; cdr3_aa: CASSDDSGNQPQHF
v_call: TRBV28; j_call: TRBJ2-1; cdr3_aa: CASIGSGGDEQFF
v_call: TRBV4-1; j_call: TRBJ2-7; cdr3_aa: CASSQGSSGIYEQYF
v_call: TRBV6-6; j_call: TRBJ2-7; cdr3_aa: CASSYSQGEQYF
v_call: TRBV7-9; j_call: TRBJ2-1; cdr3_aa: CASSTTAYNEQFF
v_call: TRBV30; j_call: TRBJ1-3; cdr3_aa: CAWSRQGSGNTIYF
v_call: TRBV13; j_call: -; cdr3_aa: CASSLGPNYEQYF
v_call: TRBV4-2; j_call: TRBJ1-5; cdr3_aa: CASSQDPSNQPQHF
v_call: TRBV6-5; j_call: TRBJ2-2; cdr3_aa: CASRSDRGWTGELFF
v_call: TRBV28; j_call: TRBJ1-2; cdr3_aa: CASTITENGYTF
v_call: TRBV6-1; j_call: TRBJ2-5; cdr3_aa: CASSGTAGLAEVKTQYF